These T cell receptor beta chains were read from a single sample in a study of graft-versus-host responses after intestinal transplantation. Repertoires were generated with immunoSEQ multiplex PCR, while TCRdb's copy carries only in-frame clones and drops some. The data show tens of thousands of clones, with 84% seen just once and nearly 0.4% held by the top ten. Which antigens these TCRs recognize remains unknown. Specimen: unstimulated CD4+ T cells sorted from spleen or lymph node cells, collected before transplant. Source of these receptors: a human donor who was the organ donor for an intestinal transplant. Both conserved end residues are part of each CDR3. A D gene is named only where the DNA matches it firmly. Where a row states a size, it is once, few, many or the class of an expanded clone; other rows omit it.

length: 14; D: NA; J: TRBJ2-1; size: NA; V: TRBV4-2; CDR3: CASSTSGGYNEQFF; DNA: TGTGCCAGCAGCACAAGTGGGGGGTACAATGAGCAGTTCTTC
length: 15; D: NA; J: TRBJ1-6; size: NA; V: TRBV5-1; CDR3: CASSLGQIYNSPLHF; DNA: TGCGCCAGCAGCTTGGGTCAGATCTATAATTCACCCCTCCACTTT
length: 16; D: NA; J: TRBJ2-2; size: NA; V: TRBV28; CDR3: CASRPLGQTNTGELFF; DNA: TGTGCCAGCAGGCCTTTGGGACAAACGAACACCGGGGAGCTGTTTTTT
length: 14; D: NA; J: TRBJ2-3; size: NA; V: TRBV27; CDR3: CASRGGGGIDTQYF; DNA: TGTGCCAGCAGAGGTGGGGGCGGTATAGATACGCAGTATTTT
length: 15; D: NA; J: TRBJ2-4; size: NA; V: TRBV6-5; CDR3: CASSYEDGLRSIQYF; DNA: TGTGCCAGCAGTTATGAGGATGGACTGCGAAGCATTCAGTACTTC
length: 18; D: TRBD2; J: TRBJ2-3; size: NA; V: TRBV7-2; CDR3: CASSLARTSGGPLDTQYF; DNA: TGTGCCAGCAGCTTAGCTCGCACTAGCGGGGGGCCCCTAGATACGCAGTATTTT
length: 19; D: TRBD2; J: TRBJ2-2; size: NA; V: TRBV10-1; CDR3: CASSRSGLAGATNTGELFF; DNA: TGCGCCAGCAGTAGGAGCGGACTAGCGGGTGCTACGAACACCGGGGAGCTGTTTTTT
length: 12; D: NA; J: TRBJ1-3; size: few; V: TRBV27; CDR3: CASRDTRNTIYF; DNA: TGTGCCAGCAGGGACACAAGAAACACCATATATTTT
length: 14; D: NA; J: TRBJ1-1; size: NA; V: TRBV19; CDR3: CASSTPTGNTEAFF; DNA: TGTGCCAGTAGTACACCTACAGGGAACACTGAAGCTTTCTTT
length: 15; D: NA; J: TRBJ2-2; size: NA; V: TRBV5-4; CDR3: CASSLTGRGTGELFF; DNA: TGTGCCAGCAGCTTAACGGGTCGGGGCACCGGGGAGCTGTTTTTT
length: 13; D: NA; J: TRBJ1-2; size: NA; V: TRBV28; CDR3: CASRLLGPDGYTF; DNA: TGTGCCAGCAGACTTCTCGGTCCGGATGGCTACACCTTC
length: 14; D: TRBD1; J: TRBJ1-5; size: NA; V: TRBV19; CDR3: CASSSNTGDQPQHF; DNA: TGTGCCAGTAGTAGTAACACAGGGGATCAGCCCCAGCATTTT
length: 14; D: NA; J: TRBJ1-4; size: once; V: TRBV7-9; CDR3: CASSRPQGSEKLFF; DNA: TGTGCCAGCAGCCGCCCTCAGGGGAGCGAAAAACTGTTTTTT
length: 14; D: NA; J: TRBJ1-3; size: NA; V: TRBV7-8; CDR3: CASSLQLRGNTIYF; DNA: TGTGCCAGCAGCTTACAATTGAGAGGGAACACCATATATTTT
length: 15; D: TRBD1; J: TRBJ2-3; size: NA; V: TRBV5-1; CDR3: CASSLGDRGPDTQYF; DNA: TGCGCCAGCAGCTTGGGGGACAGGGGCCCAGATACGCAGTATTTT
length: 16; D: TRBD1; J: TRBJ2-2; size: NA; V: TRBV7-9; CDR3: CASSLSDRALAGELFF; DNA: TGTGCCAGCAGCTTATCGGACAGGGCGCTGGCCGGGGAGCTGTTTTTT
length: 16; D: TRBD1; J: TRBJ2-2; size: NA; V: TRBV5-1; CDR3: CASSLGQGANTGELFF; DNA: TGCGCCAGCAGCTTGGGACAGGGGGCGAACACCGGGGAGCTGTTTTTT
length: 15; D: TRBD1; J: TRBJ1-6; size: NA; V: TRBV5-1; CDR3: CASRGTVGSDSPLHF; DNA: TGCGCCAGCAGAGGGACAGTGGGGTCTGATTCACCCCTCCACTTT
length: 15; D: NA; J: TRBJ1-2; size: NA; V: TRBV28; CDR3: CASSTPQPANYGYTF; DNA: TGTGCCAGCAGTACCCCCCAACCAGCTAACTATGGCTACACCTTC
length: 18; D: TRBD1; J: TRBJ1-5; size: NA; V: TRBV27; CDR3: CASSLSAIDRGRSQPQHF; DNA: TGTGCCAGCAGTTTATCGGCTATAGACAGGGGACGGAGTCAGCCCCAGCATTTT
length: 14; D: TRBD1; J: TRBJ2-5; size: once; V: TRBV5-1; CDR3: CASSSPGGAETQYF; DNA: TGCGCCAGCAGCTCACCAGGGGGCGCGGAGACCCAGTACTTC
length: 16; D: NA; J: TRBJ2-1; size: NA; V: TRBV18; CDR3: CASSPLRGSSYNEQFF; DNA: TGTGCCAGCTCACCACTCAGAGGCAGCTCCTACAATGAGCAGTTCTTC
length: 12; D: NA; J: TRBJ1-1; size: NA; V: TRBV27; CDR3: CASSDSDRQSFF; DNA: TGTGCCAGCAGTGACTCCGACAGACAGTCTTTCTTT
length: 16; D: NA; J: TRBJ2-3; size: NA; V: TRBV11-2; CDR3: CASSYQVGPSTDTQYF; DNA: TGTGCCAGCAGCTACCAGGTGGGCCCCTCCACAGATACGCAGTATTTT
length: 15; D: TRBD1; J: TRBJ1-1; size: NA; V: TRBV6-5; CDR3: CASRTAGTANTEAFF; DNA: TGTGCCAGCAGAACCGCCGGGACAGCGAACACTGAAGCTTTCTTT